This T cell receptor beta chain was profiled in a study of T-cell memory formation after mild COVID-19. Germline-derived CDR1 and CDR2 are SGHTA and FQGTGA. The V gene lost 2 bases and the J gene lost 6 bases, with 11 bases spanning the gap. The CDR3 extends over 14 amino acids. TCRdb passed the 5' RACE reads through MiXCR, listing each CDR3 protein once. In the table there are under 550,000 distinct CDR3 sequences, 15% to 20% of which are singletons. The clonotype was recovered from an adult woman who had mild COVID-19 (a few samples of this study predate the infection). Cell type and time point are not known. The chain couples TRBV7-3 to TRBJ2-1; possible D gene TRBD1, 6 bases. Sequencing input: PBMCs or a T cell subset sorted from them (not recorded which). CDR3: CASSLGTHTNEQFF. CDR3 sequence (DNA): TGTGCCAGCAGCTTAGGGACACACACCAATGAGCAGTTCTTC. Full variable domain (outside the CDR3, taken from reference TRBV7-3 and TRBJ2-1): GAGVSQTPSNKVTEKGKYVELRCDPISGHTALYWYRQSLGQGPEFLIYFQGTGAADDSGLPNDRFFAVRPEGSVSTLKIQRTERGDSAVYLCASSLGTHTNEQFFGPGTRLTVL.